A single sample gave rise to the 19 T cell receptor beta chains below, sequenced in a study of T cells after posttransplantation cyclophosphamide. Treatment was busulfan-fludarabine conditioning, a marrow graft, and cyclophosphamide on days +3 and +4. Sequenced by immunoSEQ multiplex PCR; TCRdb stores in-frame clones only, minus some. Of roughly 4,400 clones listed, around 80% are singletons. Sequencing used PBMCs, obtained after an allogeneic stem cell transplant with post-transplant cyclophosphamide. The source is a female patient in her 50s who received an allogeneic stem cell transplant from a related donor, was CMV-positive, and had no GVHD. These T cells may partly come from the graft donor.

The chain is built from TRBV15 and TRBJ2-1; 8 positions match TRBD1. The CDR3 length is 16 residues. Germline V gene data show CDR1 as LNHNV and CDR2 as YYDKDF (reference sequence). The J segment lost 0 bases and the V segment lost 4 bases, leaving 5 bases of the junction unmatched. The CDR3 nucleotides read TGTGCCACCAGCAACCCTGGACAGGGCTCCTACAATGAGCAGTTCTTC. Residues: CATSNPGQGSYNEQFF.

The gene calls are TRBV5-6 and TRBJ2-7, with D possibly TRBD1 on 5 matching bases. V was shortened by 1 base and J by 2 bases, with 10 bases between the two germline ends. Per the germline V gene, CDR1 is SGHDT and CDR2 is YYEEEE. This CDR3 comprises 14 residues. CDR3 region: CASSLPGRTYEQYF. The CDR3 DNA sequence: TGTGCCAGCAGCTTGCCAGGGCGCACCTACGAGCAGTACTTC.

The chain uses TRBV30 and TRBJ2-1, with 12 bases aligning to TRBD2. V lost 2 bases and J lost 5; bases outside the gene matches: 4. The CDR3 covers 15 residues. In germline, CDR1 is GTSNPN, CDR2 SVGIG (reference sequence). The CDR3 sequence is CAWSRTSGRNNEQFF. In nucleotides, the CDR3 is TGTGCCTGGAGTAGAACTAGCGGGAGGAACAATGAGCAGTTCTTC.

V is TRBV13 and J is TRBJ1-2; D gene uncertain. Trimming took 5 bases from V and 2 from J, leaving 9 bases between them. Germline-derived CDR1 and CDR2 are PRHDT and FYEKMQ (reference sequence). The CDR3 contains 13 residues. The CDR3 DNA is TGTGCCAGCAGCGTAACCGGGAACTATGGCTACACCTTC. It codes for CASSVTGNYGYTF.

CDR3 DNA sequence: TGTGCCAGCAGCTTAGGGAAGGGAGCAGATACGCAGTATTTT. Translating gives CASSLGKGADTQYF. The V and J genes are TRBV7-9 and TRBJ2-3, with a possible D match to TRBD2 (5 bases). This CDR3 spans 14 amino acids. Trimming took 1 base from V and 4 from J, leaving 9 bases between them. From germline, CDR1 is SEHNR and CDR2 FQNEAQ (reference sequence).

V usage is TRBV6-1 and J usage is TRBJ2-1; the match to TRBD2 covers 9 bases. The V segment lost 1 base and the J segment 8 bases; nucleotides outside the gene matches: 9. Germline assignment: CDR1 MNHNS and CDR2 SASEGT. This CDR3 contains 16 residues. CDR3 loop: CASSEVMRRGGDEQFF. The CDR3 nucleotides are TGTGCCAGCAGTGAAGTCATGAGGCGGGGGGGGGATGAGCAGTTCTTC.

The rearrangement uses TRBV5-4 and TRBJ1-2, with 8 nucleotides matching TRBD1. CDR1 is SGHNT and CDR2 is YYREEE in the germline V gene (reference sequence). V lost 3 bases, J lost 5 bases, and 15 bases stayed unmatched. CDR3 length equals 17 residues. The CDR3 coding sequence is TGTGCCAGCAGCTCGTCGTTGGACAGGGAGATAGGGTATGGCTACACCTTC. Translating it yields CASSSSLDREIGYGYTF.

This clone was seen only a few times. The chain couples TRBV29-1 to TRBJ2-1, with TRBD1 matching over 7 bases. Trimming cost V 1 base and J 4 bases; bases outside gene matches: 22. Germline CDR1 reads SQVTM; CDR2 reads ANQGSEA. The CDR3 is 20 residues long. This CDR3 is CSVEAPRDSRPLSVYNEQFF. Written as DNA, the CDR3 is TGCAGCGTTGAAGCCCCTCGGGACAGCCGTCCATTATCTGTATACAATGAGCAGTTCTTC.

CDR3 in DNA: TGTGCCAGCAGCCAAAAGACAGGGGGTACCGCTGAAGCTTTCTTT. This translates into CASSQKTGGTAEAFF. The chain joins TRBV11-2 to TRBJ1-1, with 9 bases identical to TRBD1. The germline CDR1 and CDR2 sequences are SGHAT and FQNNGV. This CDR3 contains 15 residues. The junction had 10 bases not matched to a gene; V was cut back by 5 bases and J by 6 bases.

The sample holds one count of this clone. This sequence joins TRBV7-2 and TRBJ2-7; TRBD2 matches at 11 bases. V shed 1 base and J 6 bases; nucleotides not matched to a gene: 5. CDR1 is SGHTA, CDR2 FQGNSA, per germline. There are 15 residues in the CDR3. Here the CDR3 DNA reads TGTGCCAGCAGCTTAGGACTAGCGGGACGCGGCGAGCAGTACTTC. This translates into CASSLGLAGRGEQYF.

V and J are TRBV11-1 and TRBJ2-1; no definite D call. V lost 3 bases and J 6 bases, leaving 15 bases between the germline ends. The CDR3 is 15 residues long. Germline V CDR1 and CDR2: SGHAT, FQDESV (reference sequence). The CDR3 protein is CASSLSFARSNEQFF. In DNA form, the CDR3 reads TGTGCCAGCAGCTTGTCCTTTGCTAGAAGCAATGAGCAGTTCTTC.

J is TRBJ2-1 and V is TRBV6-1; the match to TRBD2 covers 10 bases. This CDR3 region has 14 residues. With 3 bases clipped from V and 10 bases from J, the junction kept 6 bases outside the gene matches. In germline, CDR1 is MNHNS, CDR2 SASEGT. The DNA of the CDR3 is TGTGCCAGCAGTGAGGGACTAGCGAACGTCGAGCAGTTCTTC. Translated, it gives CASSEGLANVEQFF.

This sequence joins TRBV9 and TRBJ2-7; 11 nucleotides line up with TRBD2. CDR1 SGDLS and CDR2 YYNGEE come from the germline V gene. The length of the CDR3 is 16 residues. Trimming took 4 bases from V and 5 from J; bases not matched to a gene: 11. CDR3 sequence: CASSPRLAGGPDEQYF. The CDR3 DNA reads TGTGCCAGCAGCCCCCGGCTAGCGGGAGGTCCAGACGAGCAGTACTTC. Looking up the rest from reference TRBV9 and TRBJ2-7 gives the full variable domain: DSGVTQTPKHLITATGQRVTLRCSPRSGDLSVYWYQQSLDQGLQFLIQYYNGEERAKGNILERFSAQQFPDLHSELNLSSLELGDSALYFCASSPRLAGGPDEQYFGPGTRLTVT.

The chain carries TRBV7-9 and TRBJ1-1, with 9 nucleotides matching TRBD1. Germline V gene data show CDR1 as SEHNR and CDR2 as FQNEAQ (reference sequence). The junction had 5 bases not matched to a gene; V was cut back by 1 base and J by 5 bases. CDR3 size: 15 residues. DNA for the CDR3: TGTGCCAGCAGCTTAGGGGACAGGGACGAGACTGAAGCTTTCTTT. It codes for CASSLGDRDETEAFF.

The chain couples TRBV30 to TRBJ1-5; possibly TRBD1 for D (5 bases). From germline, CDR1 is GTSNPN and CDR2 SVGIG (reference sequence). Trimming removed 5 bases at V and 9 bases at J, with 20 bases between. The CDR3 covers 14 residues. The CDR3 spells CAWASRQGARPQHF. The CDR3 DNA is TGTGCCTGGGCCAGCCGCCAGGGCGCGCGGCCCCAGCATTTT.

The V and J genes are TRBV6-4 and TRBJ2-5, with 10 bases aligning to TRBD2. Germline V gene sequence: CDR1 MRHNA, CDR2 SNTAGT. This CDR3 comprises 15 residues. The junction had 6 bases not matched to a gene; V was cut back by 4 bases and J by 4 bases. CDR3 nucleotides: TGTGCCAGCAGTGTGAGCGGGGGGGCCGGAGAGACCCAGTACTTC. This encodes CASSVSGGAGETQYF.

The V and J genes are TRBV27 and TRBJ1-5; D might be TRBD1 (6 bases). Germline-derived CDR1 and CDR2 are MNHEY and SMNVEV (reference sequence). The V end lost 6 bases, the J end lost 5 bases, and 14 bases lay between the germline ends. The CDR3 loop spans 14 amino acids. This chain's CDR3 is CASSRQGLDQPQHF. The CDR3, as DNA: TGTGCCAGCAGCCGCCAGGGGCTTGATCAGCCCCAGCATTTT.

Concerning this clone itself: A junction end diverges from the germline sequence, so it may reflect a read error. The chain employs TRBV6-5 and TRBJ2-7; 7 nucleotides agree with TRBD1. The CDR3 has 13 residues. Germline CDR1 and CDR2: MNHEY and SVGAGI. The CDR3 here is CASSEDRSYGQYF. The CDR3 region has the DNA TGTGCCAGCAGCGAGGACAGGTCCTACGGGCAGTACTTC.

The V gene is TRBV28, the J gene TRBJ2-7; D gene uncertain. This CDR3 comprises 13 residues. V lost 2 bases and J lost 6, with 11 bases in between. Germline V gives CDR1 MDHEN, CDR2 SYDVKM. The CDR3 DNA reads as TGTGCCAGCAGTTTAAGTAGGAGTCGCGAGCAGTACTTC. It encodes CASSLSRSREQYF.